This TCR beta chain was recovered during a study of beta chain features in type 1 diabetes. For the study at large: No patient-donor differences in age, gender, total cells or subset yield.

Whole-study findings and limits: The naive, central memory and Treg TCRB repertoires looked more alike in patients than they did in healthy donors. TCRB CDR3 length was moderately but significantly reduced in all four CD4+ subsets of Type 1 diabetes patients.

The whole isolated RNA underwent reverse transcription, so sequencing captured expressed TCRB transcripts. This table comes from immunoSEQ multiplex PCR, and its TCRdb copy is limited to in-frame clones, with some not included. The sample has fewer than 650,000 clones; about 14% are singletons. This CDR3 region has 17 residues. Germline loops: CDR1 LGHNA, CDR2 YSLEER. V gave up 4 bases and J gave up 1 base; unmatched junction bases: 9. In its sample, this clone was seen many times. Its antigen remains unidentified. This sequence originates from a young man in good health. The V gene is TRBV4-3, the J gene TRBJ2-4, with 8 bases matching TRBD1. What was sequenced was naive CD4+ T cells from blood. DNA of the CDR3: TGCGCCAGCAGCCGAGAGACAGGGGAGAGGGCCAAAAACATTCAGTACTTC. It is translated as CASSRETGERAKNIQYF.